This T cell receptor beta chain comes out of a study of cytomegalovirus exposure and HLA in healthy donors. Study results and limitations: A missense variant in DCLRE1C was later tied to TCR beta V- and J-gene trimming. More than 15,000 TCR beta sequences were associated with HLA alleles at 0.05 false discovery rate in a later analysis.

The PCR used 60 Vbeta and 13 Jbeta primers. The method was immunoSEQ multiplex PCR; TCRdb's version includes in-frame clones alone and lacks a portion of them. The data contain about 210,000 clones, less than 90% of them singletons. On this clone: The antigen is undetermined.

The CDR3 consists of 17 residues. The V end was cut by 5 bases, the J end by 1 base, with 17 bases between. The germline CDR1 and CDR2 sequences are SGHVS and FQNEAQ. The TCR comes from a woman under 40 in good health and CMV-seronegative. The source material was PBMCs. V usage is TRBV7-8 and J usage is TRBJ2-2; maybe TRBD2 (5 bases). The CDR3 bases are TGTGCCAGCAGCCCGTCGTCTGCTAGCCGGAACACCGGGGAGCTGTTTTTT. Its protein product is CASSPSSASRNTGELFF.